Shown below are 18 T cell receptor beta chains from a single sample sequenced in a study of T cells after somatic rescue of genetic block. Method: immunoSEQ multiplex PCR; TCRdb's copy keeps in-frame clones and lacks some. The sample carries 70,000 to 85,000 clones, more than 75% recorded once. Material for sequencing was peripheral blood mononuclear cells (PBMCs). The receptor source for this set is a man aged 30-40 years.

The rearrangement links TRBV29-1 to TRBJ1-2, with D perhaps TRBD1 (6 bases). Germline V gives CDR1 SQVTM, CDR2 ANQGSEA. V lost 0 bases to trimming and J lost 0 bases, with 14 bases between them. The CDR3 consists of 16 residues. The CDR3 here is CSVEDFQGPANYGYTF. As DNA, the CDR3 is TGCAGCGTTGAAGATTTCCAGGGGCCGGCTAACTATGGCTACACCTTC. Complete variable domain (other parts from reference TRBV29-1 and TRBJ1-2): SAVISQKPSRDICQRGTSLTIQCQVDSQVTMMFWYRQQPGQSLTLIATANQGSEATYESGFVIDKFPISRPNLTFSTLTVSNMSPEDSSIYLCSVEDFQGPANYGYTFGSGTRLTVV.

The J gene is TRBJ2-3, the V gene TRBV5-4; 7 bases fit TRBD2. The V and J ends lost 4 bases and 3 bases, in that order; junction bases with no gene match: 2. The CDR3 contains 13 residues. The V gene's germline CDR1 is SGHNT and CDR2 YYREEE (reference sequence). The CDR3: CASSDGGTDTQYF. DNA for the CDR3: TGTGCCAGCAGCGACGGGGGGACAGATACGCAGTATTTT.

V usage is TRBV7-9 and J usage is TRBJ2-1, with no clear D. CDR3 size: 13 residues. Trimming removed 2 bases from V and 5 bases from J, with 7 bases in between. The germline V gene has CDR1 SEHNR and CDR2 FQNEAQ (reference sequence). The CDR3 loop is CASSLPADNEQFF. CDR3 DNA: TGTGCCAGCAGCTTACCGGCCGACAATGAGCAGTTCTTC. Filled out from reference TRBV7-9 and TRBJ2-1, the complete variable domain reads DTGVSQNPRHKITKRGQNVTFRCDPISEHNRLYWYRQTLGQGPEFLTYFQNEAQLEKSRLLSDRFSAERPKGSFSTLEIQRTEQGDSAMYLCASSLPADNEQFFGPGTRLTVL.

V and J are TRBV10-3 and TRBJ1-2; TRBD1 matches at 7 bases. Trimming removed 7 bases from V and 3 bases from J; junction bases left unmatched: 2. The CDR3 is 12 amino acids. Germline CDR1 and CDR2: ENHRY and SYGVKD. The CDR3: CAIKGTDYGYTF. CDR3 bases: TGTGCCATCAAAGGGACAGACTATGGCTACACCTTC.

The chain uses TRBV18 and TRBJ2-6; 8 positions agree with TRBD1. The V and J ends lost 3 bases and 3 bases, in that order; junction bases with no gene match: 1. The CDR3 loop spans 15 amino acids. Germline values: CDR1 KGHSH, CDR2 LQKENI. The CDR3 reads CASSPGTGGANVLTF. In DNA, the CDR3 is TGTGCCAGCTCACCGGGGACAGGTGGGGCCAACGTCCTGACTTTC.

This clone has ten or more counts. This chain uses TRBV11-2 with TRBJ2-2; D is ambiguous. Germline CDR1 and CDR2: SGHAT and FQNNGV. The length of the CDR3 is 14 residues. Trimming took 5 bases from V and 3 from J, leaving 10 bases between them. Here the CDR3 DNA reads TGTGCCAGCAGCCCTAGGTTTGACACCGGGGAGCTGTTTTTT. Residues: CASSPRFDTGELFF. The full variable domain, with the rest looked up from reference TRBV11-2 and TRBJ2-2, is EAGVAQSPRYKIIEKRQSVAFWCNPISGHATLYWYQQILGQGPKLLIQFQNNGVVDDSQLPKDRFSAERLKGVDSTLKIQPAKLEDSAVYLCASSPRFDTGELFFGEGSRLTVL.

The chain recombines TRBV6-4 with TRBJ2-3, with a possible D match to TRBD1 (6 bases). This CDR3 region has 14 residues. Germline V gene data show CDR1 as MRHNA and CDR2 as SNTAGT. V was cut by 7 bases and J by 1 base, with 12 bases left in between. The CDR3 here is CASKRTAGTDTQYF. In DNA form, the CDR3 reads TGTGCCAGCAAACGGACAGCCGGCACAGATACGCAGTATTTT.

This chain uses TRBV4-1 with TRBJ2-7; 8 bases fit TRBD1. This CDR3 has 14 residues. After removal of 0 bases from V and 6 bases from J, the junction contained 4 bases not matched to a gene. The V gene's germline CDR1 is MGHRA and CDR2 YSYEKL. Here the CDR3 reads CASSQDPQGAEQYF. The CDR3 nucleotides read TGCGCCAGCAGCCAAGATCCTCAGGGGGCCGAGCAGTACTTC.

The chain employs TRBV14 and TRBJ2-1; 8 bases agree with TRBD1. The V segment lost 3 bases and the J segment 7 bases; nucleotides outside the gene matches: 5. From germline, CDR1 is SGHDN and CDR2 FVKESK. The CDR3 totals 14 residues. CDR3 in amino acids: CASSHDRGVNEQFF. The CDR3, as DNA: TGTGCCAGCAGCCACGACAGGGGTGTTAATGAGCAGTTCTTC.

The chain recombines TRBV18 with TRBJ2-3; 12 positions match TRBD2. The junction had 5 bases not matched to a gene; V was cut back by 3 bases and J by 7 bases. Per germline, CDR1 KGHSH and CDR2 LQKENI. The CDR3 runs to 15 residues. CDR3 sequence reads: CASSPPTSGRNTQYF. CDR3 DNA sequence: TGTGCCAGCTCACCGCCGACTAGCGGGAGAAATACGCAGTATTTT. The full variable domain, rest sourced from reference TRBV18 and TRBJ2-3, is NAGVMQNPRHLVRRRGQEARLRCSPMKGHSHVYWYRQLPEEGLKFMVYLQKENIIDESGMPKERFSAEFPKEGPSILRIQQVVRGDSAAYFCASSPPTSGRNTQYFGPGTRLTVL.

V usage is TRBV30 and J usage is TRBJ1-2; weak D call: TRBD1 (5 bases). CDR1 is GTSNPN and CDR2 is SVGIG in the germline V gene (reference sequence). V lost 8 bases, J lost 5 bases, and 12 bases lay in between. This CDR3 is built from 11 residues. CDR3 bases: TGTGCCAGGGACGAACGATATGGCTACACCTTC. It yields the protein CARDERYGYTF. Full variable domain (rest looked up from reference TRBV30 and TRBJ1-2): SQTIHQWPATLVQPVGSPLSLECTVEGTSNPNLYWYRQAAGRGLQLLFYSVGIGQISSEVPQNLSASRPQDRQFILSSKKLLLSDSGFYLCARDERYGYTFGSGTRLTVV.

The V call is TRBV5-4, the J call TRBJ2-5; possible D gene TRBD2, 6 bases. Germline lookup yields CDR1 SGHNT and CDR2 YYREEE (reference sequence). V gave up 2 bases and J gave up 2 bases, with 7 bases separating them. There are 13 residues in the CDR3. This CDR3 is CASSFAGQETQYF. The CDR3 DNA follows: TGTGCCAGCAGCTTCGCGGGGCAAGAGACCCAGTACTTC.

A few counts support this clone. The CDR3 DNA sequence: TGTGCCAGCAGCGTGGGGGCGGGGAACACTGAAGCTTTCTTT. Its protein is CASSVGAGNTEAFF. The J gene is TRBJ1-1, the V gene TRBV9, with a possible D match to TRBD1 (6 bases). The V and J ends lost 2 bases and 1 base respectively, with 9 bases between them. Germline values: CDR1 SGDLS, CDR2 YYNGEE. The CDR3 is 14 residues long.

The CDR3 region has the DNA TGTGCCAGCAGTTACTCCGGGGGGACGGTTGCCTACGAGCAGTACTTC. Protein sequence: CASSYSGGTVAYEQYF. The chain has TRBV6-6 and TRBJ2-7, with 7 bases that match TRBD2. The germline CDR1 and CDR2 sequences are MNHNY and SVGAGI (reference sequence). Trimming at V came to 0 bases and at J to 2 bases, leaving 7 bases not matched to a gene. The CDR3 runs to 16 residues.

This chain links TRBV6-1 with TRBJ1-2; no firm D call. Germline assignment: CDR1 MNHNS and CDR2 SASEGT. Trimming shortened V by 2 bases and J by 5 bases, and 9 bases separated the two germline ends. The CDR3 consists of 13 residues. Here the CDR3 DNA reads TGTGCCAGCAGTGAAAAGGTTGGGTATGGCTACACCTTC. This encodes CASSEKVGYGYTF.

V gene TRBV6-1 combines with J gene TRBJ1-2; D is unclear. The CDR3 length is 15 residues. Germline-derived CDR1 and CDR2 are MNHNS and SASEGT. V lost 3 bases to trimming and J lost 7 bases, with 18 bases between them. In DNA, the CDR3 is TGTGCCAGCAGTGAGCCTGGACTTACGGTCTCTGGCTACACCTTC. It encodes CASSEPGLTVSGYTF.

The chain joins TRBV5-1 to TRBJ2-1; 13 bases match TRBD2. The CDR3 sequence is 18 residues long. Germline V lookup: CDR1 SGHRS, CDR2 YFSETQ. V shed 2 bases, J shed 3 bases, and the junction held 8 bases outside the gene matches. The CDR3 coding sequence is TGCGCCAGCAGCTTCCCGGGACTAGCGGGACGGAACTACAATGAGCAGTTCTTC. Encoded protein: CASSFPGLAGRNYNEQFF.

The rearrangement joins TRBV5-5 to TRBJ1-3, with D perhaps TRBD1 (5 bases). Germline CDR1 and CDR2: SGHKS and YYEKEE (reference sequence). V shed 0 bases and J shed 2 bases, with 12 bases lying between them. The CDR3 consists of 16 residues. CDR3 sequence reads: CASSLATGPAGNTIYF. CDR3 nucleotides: TGTGCCAGCAGCTTGGCAACGGGGCCGGCTGGAAACACCATATATTTT.